This T cell receptor (beta chain) stems from a study of control samples from healthy donors and cancer patients. Deletions cut 6 bases from V and 1 base from J, with 6 bases between. Per germline, CDR1 LGHDT and CDR2 YNNKEL (reference sequence). The CDR3 contains 12 residues. Profiling relied on immunoSEQ multiplex PCR, and the TCRdb table lists in-frame clones only, not all of them. The sample shows under 200,000 clones, 91% of them seen only once. The receptor comes from a woman in her twenties or thirties in good health. The chain recombines TRBV3-1 (or the pseudogene TRBV3-2) with TRBJ1-2; TRBD1 is a possible D gene (5 bases). Sequenced input: blood. CDR3 region: CASRGDNYGYTF. CDR3 sequence (DNA): TGTGCCAGCAGAGGGGATAACTATGGCTACACCTTC.